Following are 18 T cell receptor beta chains from one sample sequenced in a study of T cells after yellow fever vaccination. TCRdb re-called the 5' RACE reads through MiXCR, storing one row per CDR3 protein. The sample has 100,000 to 150,000 distinct CDR3 sequences, approximately 7% seen once; the top ten hold approximately 2.7%. This specimen was CD4+ T cells sorted from PBMCs, taken roughly 10 days after the first yellow fever vaccination. The receptors derive from a young man who received the YFV17D yellow fever vaccine.

This clonotype was recorded many times. The rearrangement links TRBV28 to TRBJ2-1; TRBD1 matches 12 bases. CDR1 is MDHEN and CDR2 is SYDVKM in the germline V gene. The J segment lost 9 bases and the V segment lost 8 bases, leaving 11 bases of the junction unmatched. The CDR3 runs 15 residues. The CDR3 nucleotides read TGTGCCAGCCAACTGCCGGGACAGGGGGCCGGTGAGCAGTTCTTC. This codes for CASQLPGQGAGEQFF.

This clonotype was picked up many times. V is TRBV11-1 and J is TRBJ1-1, with D possibly being TRBD1 (6 bases). Trimming left V 6 bases short and J 5 bases short, with 22 bases between. CDR1 is SGHAT and CDR2 is FQDESV in the germline V gene (reference sequence). The CDR3 totals 16 residues. The DNA of the CDR3 is TGTGCCAGCAGGCTCCTCCCGGGACAAGGGGGAACTGAAGCTTTCTTT. Its protein product is CASRLLPGQGGTEAFF.

This clonotype has ten or more counts. The rearrangement links TRBV12-3 or TRBV12-4 to TRBJ2-5; 14 nucleotides match TRBD2. The CDR3 has 16 residues. V shed 7 bases and J 5 bases; nucleotides not matched to a gene: 9. CDR3 in amino acids: CASIPGLAGVWETQYF. The CDR3 nucleotides read TGTGCCAGCATACCGGGACTAGCGGGGGTGTGGGAGACCCAGTACTTC.

Many counts were recorded for this clonotype. The rearrangement joins TRBV12-3 or TRBV12-4 to TRBJ2-2; D is unresolved. The CDR3 is made up of 14 amino acids. Trimming cost V 8 bases and J 7 bases, with 17 bases left between them. For the CDR3, the DNA is TGTGCCAGCGGCTCACCACCAATGGTCGGGGAGCTGTTTTTT. Its translation is CASGSPPMVGELFF.

In nucleotides, the CDR3 is TGTGCCAGCTCACCTCCAGGGGCGGTTGATCAGCCCCAGCATTTT. Protein sequence: CASSPPGAVDQPQHF. V gene TRBV18 combines with J gene TRBJ1-5; maybe TRBD1 (6 bases). The ends were cut back, 3 bases at V and 5 bases at J, with 14 bases in the middle. CDR3 length: 15 residues. Germline CDR1 is KGHSH and CDR2 is LQKENI. The whole variable domain, remainder taken from reference TRBV18 and TRBJ1-5, is NAGVMQNPRHLVRRRGQEARLRCSPMKGHSHVYWYRQLPEEGLKFMVYLQKENIIDESGMPKERFSAEFPKEGPSILRIQQVVRGDSAAYFCASSPPGAVDQPQHFGDGTRLSIL.

This clonotype appeared many times. The rearrangement joins TRBV27 to TRBJ2-7; D tentatively reads TRBD1 or TRBD2 (6 bases each). The ends were cut back, 4 bases at V and 9 bases at J, with 28 bases in the middle. CDR3 size: 17 residues. CDR1 MNHEY and CDR2 SMNVEV come from the germline V gene (reference sequence). CDR3 DNA sequence: TGTGCCAGCAGTTCTTTGGTGGGGGGCTACCATACCACCCGGCAGTACTTC. Encoded protein: CASSSLVGGYHTTRQYF.

Ten or more counts support this clonotype. V gene TRBV7-2 combines with J gene TRBJ2-5; possible D gene TRBD1, 5 bases. Germline V lookup: CDR1 SGHTA, CDR2 FQGNSA. The CDR3 sequence is 15 residues long. The V end was cut by 1 base, the J end by 1 base, with 10 bases between. CDR3 loop: CASSLVAGPQETQYF. CDR3 nucleotides: TGTGCCAGCAGCTTAGTGGCAGGGCCCCAAGAGACCCAGTACTTC.

V gene TRBV5-4 combines with J gene TRBJ2-5; TRBD2 aligns across 9 bases. The germline gives CDR1 SGHNT, CDR2 YYREEE (reference sequence). V trimming: 1 base; J trimming: 2 bases; junction bases outside the gene matches: 6. The CDR3 totals 16 residues. CDR3 bases: TGTGCCAGCAGCTTGAAAGGCGGGGGGGGTCAAGAGACCCAGTACTTC. This sequence encodes CASSLKGGGGQETQYF. Filled out from reference TRBV5-4 and TRBJ2-5, the complete variable domain reads ETGVTQSPTHLIKTRGQQVTLRCSSQSGHNTVSWYQQALGQGPQFIFQYYREEENGRGNFPPRFSGLQFPNYSSELNVNALELDDSALYLCASSLKGGGGQETQYFGPGTRLLVL.

This clonotype was observed many times. The chain recombines TRBV7-2 with TRBJ1-2, with D possibly being TRBD1 (5 bases). From germline, CDR1 is SGHTA and CDR2 FQGNSA. The germline V and J ends were trimmed by 7 bases and 8 bases, with 17 bases remaining between them. This CDR3 comprises 13 residues. CDR3 amino acids: CASISPGGRGYTF. In DNA form, the CDR3 reads TGTGCCAGCATATCCCCCGGGGGAAGAGGCTACACCTTC.

The V gene is TRBV7-2, the J gene TRBJ2-7; D not resolved. The germline V gene encodes CDR1 SGHTA and CDR2 FQGNSA. V was pared by 1 base and J by 3 bases, with 7 bases between. There are 13 residues in the CDR3. CDR3 in amino acids: CASSLESHYEQYF. In DNA, the CDR3 is TGTGCCAGCAGCTTAGAATCTCACTACGAGCAGTACTTC.

The chain recombines TRBV6-5 with TRBJ2-7, with D maybe TRBD1 (5 bases). This CDR3 has 15 amino acids. V lost 5 bases and J 5 bases, leaving 19 bases between the germline ends. CDR1 MNHEY and CDR2 SVGAGI come from the germline V gene. DNA of the CDR3: TGTGCCAGCAGTAACCAGGGCATTGTGGACAACGAGCAGTACTTC. Protein: CASSNQGIVDNEQYF.

This clonotype has at least ten counts. The V call is TRBV5-1, the J call TRBJ2-5, with no clear D. The CDR3 consists of 15 residues. Germline CDR1 is SGHRS and CDR2 is YFSETQ. Trimming removed 0 bases at V and 1 base at J, with 10 bases between. For the CDR3, the DNA is TGCGCCAGCAGCTTGGGTGGACGGACCCAAGAGACCCAGTACTTC. Its translation is CASSLGGRTQETQYF.

Concerning this clonotype itself: This could be a read error, since a much larger clone is one nucleotide away. This chain uses TRBV12-3 or TRBV12-4 with TRBJ2-5; 11 bases map to TRBD1. The CDR3 sequence is 15 residues long. V dropped 5 bases and J dropped 4; count of bases not matched to a gene: 6. CDR3 protein: CASSAGTGGGETQYF. The CDR3, as DNA: TGTGCCAGCAGTGCCGGGACAGGGGGGGGAGAGACCCAGTACTTC.

This clonotype was seen many times. The chain uses TRBV4-1 and TRBJ1-2; no clear D gene. The V end was cut by 1 base, the J end by 4 bases, with 7 bases between. The germline V gene encodes CDR1 MGHRA and CDR2 YSYEKL. The CDR3 runs to 13 residues. The CDR3 spells CASSQAYAYGYTF. CDR3 DNA: TGCGCCAGCAGCCAAGCCTACGCCTATGGCTACACCTTC.

This clonotype has at least ten counts. The genes are TRBV29-1 and TRBJ2-3, with 9 bases that match TRBD2. The V and J ends lost 3 bases and 6 bases, in that order; junction bases with no gene match: 4. The germline V gene encodes CDR1 SQVTM and CDR2 ANQGSEA. The CDR3 is 13 residues long. The CDR3 nucleotides read TGCAGCGTTGACCAGCGGGGGGTTGATACGCAGTATTTT. Amino acid sequence: CSVDQRGVDTQYF.

This clonotype was found many times. CDR3 in DNA: TGCGCCAGCAGTGTTACAGGGATCGGCAATCAGCCCCAGCATTTT. Amino acids: CASSVTGIGNQPQHF. The chain carries TRBV10-2 and TRBJ1-5, with a tentative D call TRBD1 (6 bases). This CDR3 is built from 15 residues. Trimming took 4 bases from V and 2 from J, leaving 12 bases between them. Germline lookup yields CDR1 WSHSY and CDR2 SAAADI.

At least ten counts were recorded for this clonotype. The chain uses TRBV7-2 and TRBJ2-2, with TRBD2 identical over 8 bases. CDR1 and CDR2 from the germline V gene are SGHTA and FQGNSA. Losses at the gene ends were 3 bases for V and 3 bases for J; bases not matched to a gene: 0. The CDR3 has 14 residues. The chain's CDR3 is CASSFSGDTGELFF. As DNA, the CDR3 is TGTGCCAGCAGCTTTAGCGGGGACACCGGGGAGCTGTTTTTT.

This clonotype occurred many times. This rearrangement joins TRBV3-1 to TRBJ2-7; weak D call: TRBD1 (6 bases). Per germline, CDR1 LGHDT and CDR2 YNNKEL (reference sequence). The ends were cut back, 0 bases at V and 6 bases at J, with 12 bases in the middle. The CDR3 is made up of 14 amino acids. CDR3 DNA: TGTGCCAGCAGCCAAGATCGTACAGGGACCGAGCAGTACGTC. Translated: CASSQDRTGTEQYV.